This T cell receptor beta chain was identified during a study of naive and memory T cell subsets. Study conclusions and caveats: A few larger clonotypes appeared in naive repertoires, especially CD8, possibly memory cells re-expressing CD45RA.

This clonotype has only a few counts. The antigen remains undetermined. The CDR3 totals 16 residues. Per the germline V gene, CDR1 is GTSNPN and CDR2 is SVGIG (reference sequence). The ends lost 1 base at V and 2 bases at J; junction bases unmatched: 8. An equimolar mix of two oligonucleotides served as the beta constant-region primer for TRBC1 and TRBC2. TCRdb re-called the UMI-ligation and nested PCR reads with MiXCR, one entry per CDR3 protein. The sample gives 140,000 to 150,000 distinct CDR3 sequences, about a sixth of which show up once; roughly 0.13% is in the top ten. CMV status came from CD4+ T cell IFNgamma after overnight CMV lysate stimulation of fresh PBMCs.

Source material: naive CD4+ T cells from blood. The chain is built from TRBV30 and TRBJ2-1; TRBD1 agrees at 7 bases. The sequence came from a human donor in good health. The CDR3 protein is CAWSGGGQAAYNEQFF. CDR3 nucleotide sequence: TGTGCCTGGAGTGGGGGTGGACAGGCCGCCTACAATGAGCAGTTCTTC.